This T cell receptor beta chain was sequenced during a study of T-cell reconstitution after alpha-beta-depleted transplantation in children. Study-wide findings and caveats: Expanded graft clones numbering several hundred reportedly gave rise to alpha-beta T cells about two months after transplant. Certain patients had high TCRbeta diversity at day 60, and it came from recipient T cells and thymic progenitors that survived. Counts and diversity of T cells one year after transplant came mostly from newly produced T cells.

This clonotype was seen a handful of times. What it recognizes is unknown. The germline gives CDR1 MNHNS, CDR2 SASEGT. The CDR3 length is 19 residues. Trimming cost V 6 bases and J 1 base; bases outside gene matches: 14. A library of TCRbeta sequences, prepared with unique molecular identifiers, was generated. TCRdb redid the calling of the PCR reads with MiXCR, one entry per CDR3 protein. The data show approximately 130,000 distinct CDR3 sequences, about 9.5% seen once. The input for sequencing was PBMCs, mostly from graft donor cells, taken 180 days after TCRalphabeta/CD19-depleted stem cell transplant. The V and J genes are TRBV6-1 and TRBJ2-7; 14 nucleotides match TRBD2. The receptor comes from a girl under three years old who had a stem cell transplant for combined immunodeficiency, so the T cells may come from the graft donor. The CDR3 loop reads CASSPSSTSGRGTSYEQYF. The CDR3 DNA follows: TGTGCCAGCAGCCCTTCCTCGACTAGCGGGAGGGGAACTTCCTACGAGCAGTACTTC.